This TCR beta chain was identified in a study of identical twins. MiXCR, run by TCRdb on the 5' RACE reads, gives a single entry per CDR3 protein. Here the sample spans approximately 600,000 distinct CDR3 sequences, 9% to 10% being singletons. CDR1 GTSNPN and CDR2 SVGIG come from the germline V gene (reference sequence). The CDR3 length is 12 residues. V was shortened by 0 bases and J by 7 bases, with 7 bases between the two germline ends. A further study also used this sample, focusing on yellow fever vaccine responses in identical twins.

V usage is TRBV30 and J usage is TRBJ2-1; D unresolved. The sample consisted of PBMCs. The clonotype was recovered from a woman aged 18-29 years in good health. Written as DNA, the CDR3 is TGTGCCTGGAGTGTAGTTTTGAATGAGCAGTTCTTC. It translates to CAWSVVLNEQFF. The full variable domain, with the rest looked up from reference TRBV30 and TRBJ2-1, is SQTIHQWPATLVQPVGSPLSLECTVEGTSNPNLYWYRQAAGRGLQLLFYSVGIGQISSEVPQNLSASRPQDRQFILSSKKLLLSDSGFYLCAWSVVLNEQFFGPGTRLTVL.